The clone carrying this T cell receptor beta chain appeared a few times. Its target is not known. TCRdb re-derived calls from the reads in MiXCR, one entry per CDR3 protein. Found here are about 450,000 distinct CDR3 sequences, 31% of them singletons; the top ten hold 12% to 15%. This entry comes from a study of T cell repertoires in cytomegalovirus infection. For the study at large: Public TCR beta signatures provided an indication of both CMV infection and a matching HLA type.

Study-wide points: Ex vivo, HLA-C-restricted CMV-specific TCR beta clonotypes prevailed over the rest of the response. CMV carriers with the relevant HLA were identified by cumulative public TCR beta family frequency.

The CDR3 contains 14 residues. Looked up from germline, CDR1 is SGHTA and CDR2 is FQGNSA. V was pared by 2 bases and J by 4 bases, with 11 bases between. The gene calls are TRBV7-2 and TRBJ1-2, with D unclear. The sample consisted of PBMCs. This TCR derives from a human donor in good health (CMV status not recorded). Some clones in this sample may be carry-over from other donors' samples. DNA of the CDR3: TGTGCCAGCAGCTTAAACCCATTCCTCTATGGCTACACCTTC. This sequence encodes CASSLNPFLYGYTF.